This TCR beta chain was retrieved from a study of patients and donors after allogeneic stem cell transplantation. This clonotype was observed a handful of times. MiXCR was run by TCRdb on the RT-PCR reads, yielding one entry per CDR3 protein. The sample lists about 960,000 distinct CDR3 sequences, roughly 18% occurring once. The V segment lost 6 bases and the J segment 2 bases; nucleotides outside the gene matches: 13. The CDR3 is 18 residues long. CDR1 and CDR2 (germline): SQVTM, ANQGSEA. The J gene is TRBJ2-6, the V gene TRBV29-1, with TRBD1 identical over 10 bases. Material for sequencing was blood, either unsorted or a sorted T cell fraction (not recorded which). The TCR originated in a human donor who was either an allogeneic HSCT recipient or a stem cell or donor lymphocyte infusion donor (not recorded which). It is not recorded whose cells these are; they may come from a transplant donor. CDR3 sequence reads: CSVTDRGKKGAGANVLTF. CDR3 nucleotide sequence: TGCAGCGTCACGGACAGGGGGAAAAAAGGTGCTGGGGCCAACGTCCTGACTTTC. The full variable domain, rest sourced from reference TRBV29-1 and TRBJ2-6, is SAVISQKPSRDICQRGTSLTIQCQVDSQVTMMFWYRQQPGQSLTLIATANQGSEATYESGFVIDKFPISRPNLTFSTLTVSNMSPEDSSIYLCSVTDRGKKGAGANVLTFGAGSRLTVL.